Sequencing of this TCR beta chain was carried out in a study of blood T cell repertoires in COVID-19. Study information: Material from acute and convalescent COVID-19 was sourced from the United States, Italy and Spain.

Data came from immunoSEQ multiplex PCR; TCRdb stores just in-frame clones and leaves some out. The sample shows around 210,000 clones, roughly 80% of them seen only once. Seattle participants joined during active infection and were tracked over time. CDR3 length: 12 amino acids. The trim removed 6 bases at V and 8 bases at J, leaving 0 bases unmatched. The sequence derives from a man aged 55-75 years with COVID-19, enrolled during active disease. This rearrangement joins TRBV12-3 or TRBV12-4 to TRBJ1-6; 8 nucleotides align to TRBD1. The sequencing sample was made of peripheral blood. The CDR3 reads CASRDRDSPLHF. DNA of the CDR3: TGTGCCAGCAGGGACAGGGATTCACCCCTCCACTTT.